Listed below are T cell receptor beta chains from one sample, sequenced in a study of cytomegalovirus exposure and HLA in healthy donors. The protocol was immunoSEQ multiplex PCR, while the TCRdb copy is restricted to in-frame clones and leaves out a portion. The sample holds about 99,000 clones, around 79% seen once. The sequencing input was PBMCs. Receptors originate from a man between 60 and 70 years old in good health and CMV-seropositive. Both conserved end residues are part of each CDR3. The order of the fields is CDR3 protein, CDR3 DNA, D gene, clone size, J gene, V gene. A D gene is named only where the DNA matches it firmly. Clone size is stated in some rows and not others, as once, few, many or a class when expanded.

CAWSSGLRGRETQYF,TGTGCCTGGAGTAGCGGCCTGCGGGGCAGGGAGACCCAGTACTTC,-,few,TRBJ2-5,TRBV30
CASSLPRGQANEQFF,TGTGCCAGCAGTTTACCACGAGGGCAGGCGAATGAGCAGTTCTTC,-,-,TRBJ2-1,TRBV27
CASSLGQVNTGELFF,TGTGCCAGCAGCTTAGGGCAGGTTAACACCGGGGAGCTGTTTTTT,-,once,TRBJ2-2,TRBV11-2
CASSSEGTAGNTIYF,TGTGCCAGCAGCTCAGAAGGGACAGCTGGAAACACCATATATTTT,TRBD1,-,TRBJ1-3,TRBV7-9
CASSLRSGTGKLNTEAFF,TGTGCCAGCAGCTTAAGGTCCGGGACAGGGAAACTAAACACTGAAGCTTTCTTT,TRBD1,-,TRBJ1-1,TRBV7-2
CASSVAGGTDTQYF,TGCGCCAGCAGTGTAGCGGGGGGCACAGATACGCAGTATTTT,TRBD2,-,TRBJ2-3,TRBV10-2
CASESSFNEQFF,TGTGCCAGTGAGAGCTCATTCAATGAGCAGTTCTTC,-,-,TRBJ2-1,TRBV6-1
CASSARVTGTFNSPLHF,TGTGCCAGCAGCGCAAGGGTGACAGGGACTTTTAATTCACCCCTCCACTTT,TRBD1,-,TRBJ1-6,TRBV5-6
CASSADSNYGYTF,TGCGCCAGCAGTGCGGACAGCAACTATGGCTACACCTTC,-,-,TRBJ1-2,TRBV10-1
CASSRDSSGGQYF,TGTGCCAGCTCACGAGACTCTTCGGGTGGGCAGTACTTC,-,-,TRBJ2-7,TRBV18
CASSMTRSRGEQYF,TGCGCCAGCAGCATGACAAGGTCCCGGGGCGAGCAGTACTTC,-,-,TRBJ2-7,TRBV5-1
CAWSLGGVGQPQHF,TGTGCCTGGAGTTTAGGGGGCGTTGGTCAGCCCCAGCATTTT,TRBD1,-,TRBJ1-5,TRBV30
CASSLGLAGYNEQFF,TGTGCCAGCAGCTTAGGGCTGGCGGGTTACAATGAGCAGTTCTTC,-,-,TRBJ2-1,TRBV7-6
CAISGGGSGGDEQFF,TGTGCCATCTCCGGTGGAGGTTCTGGCGGCGATGAGCAGTTCTTC,-,-,TRBJ2-1,TRBV10-3
CASSMTPPTEYEQYF,TGTGCCAGCAGTATGACACCGCCAACAGAATACGAGCAGTACTTC,-,-,TRBJ2-7,TRBV14
CASSLDVAGGGLNEQFF,TGCGCCAGCAGCTTGGATGTAGCGGGGGGTGGATTGAATGAGCAGTTCTTC,TRBD2,-,TRBJ2-1,TRBV5-1
CASSPTSGGARYEQYF,TGCGCCAGCAGCCCGACTAGCGGGGGGGCGCGCTACGAGCAGTACTTC,TRBD2,-,TRBJ2-7,TRBV4-1
CASSRTPGGVPEAFF,TGTGCCAGCAGCCGGACCCCGGGGGGCGTACCTGAAGCTTTCTTT,-,-,TRBJ1-1,TRBV7-9
CASNRPKARDEQYF,TGTGCCAGCAACCGACCGAAGGCGAGGGATGAGCAGTACTTC,-,few,TRBJ2-7,TRBV6-1
CASSQGTGIYGYTF,TGCGCCAGCAGCCAAGGGACAGGGATCTATGGCTACACCTTC,TRBD1,few,TRBJ1-2,TRBV4-1
CASSLGTGYGYTF,TGTGCCAGCAGCTTAGGGACAGGCTATGGCTACACCTTC,TRBD1,-,TRBJ1-2,TRBV7-2
CASSLTSGGSTGELFF,TGTGCCAGCAGCTTAACTAGCGGGGGGTCTACCGGGGAGCTGTTTTTT,TRBD2,-,TRBJ2-2,TRBV11-3
CASSRGLGQGSAQPQHF,TGTGCCAGTAGTAGAGGTTTGGGACAGGGTTCGGCCCAGCCCCAGCATTTT,TRBD1,-,TRBJ1-5,TRBV19
CASSGRGLNEQFF,TGTGCCAGCAGTGGGCGGGGGTTGAATGAGCAGTTCTTC,TRBD2,-,TRBJ2-1,TRBV27
CASSLITGPLSPQHF,TGTGCCAGCAGTTTAATTACAGGCCCCCTTTCGCCCCAGCATTTT,-,-,TRBJ1-5,TRBV28
CASSRTSGHQETQYF,TGCGCCAGCAGCAGAACTAGCGGCCATCAAGAGACCCAGTACTTC,TRBD2,-,TRBJ2-5,TRBV5-1
CASSLGGNEQFF,TGTGCCAGCAGTTTGGGAGGTAATGAGCAGTTCTTC,-,-,TRBJ2-1,TRBV28
CASSQENAGGPYEQYF,TGTGCCAGCAGCCAAGAGAACGCGGGGGGGCCCTACGAGCAGTACTTC,TRBD2,once,TRBJ2-7,TRBV4-2
CASSRGLAGPQETQYF,TGTGCCAGCAGTCGGGGACTAGCGGGGCCCCAAGAGACCCAGTACTTC,TRBD2,-,TRBJ2-5,TRBV28
CASGLTGSGANVLTF,TGTGCTAGTGGTTTGACAGGCTCTGGGGCCAACGTCCTGACTTTC,-,once,TRBJ2-6,TRBV12-5
CASSLKSPASSYNSPLHF,TGTGCCAGCAGCTTAAAGTCGCCTGCGAGCTCCTATAATTCACCCCTCCACTTT,-,-,TRBJ1-6,TRBV7-2
CASSADSMGMPQHF,TGCGCCAGCAGTGCCGACAGCATGGGCATGCCCCAGCATTTT,-,-,TRBJ1-5,TRBV10-2
CASVKTEGGEKLFF,TGTGCCAGTGTAAAGACGGAAGGAGGAGAAAAACTGTTTTTT,-,few,TRBJ1-4,TRBV19
CASSDSNMNTEAFF,TGTGCCAGCAGTGACAGTAACATGAACACTGAAGCTTTCTTT,-,-,TRBJ1-1,TRBV6-5
CASSQERQGAKNSPLHF,TGCGCCAGCAGCCAAGAAAGACAGGGGGCGAAGAATTCACCCCTCCACTTT,TRBD1,few,TRBJ1-6,TRBV4-3
CASSLDQGGYTF,TGTGCCAGCAGCTTGGACCAGGGTGGCTACACCTTC,-,-,TRBJ1-2,TRBV7-2